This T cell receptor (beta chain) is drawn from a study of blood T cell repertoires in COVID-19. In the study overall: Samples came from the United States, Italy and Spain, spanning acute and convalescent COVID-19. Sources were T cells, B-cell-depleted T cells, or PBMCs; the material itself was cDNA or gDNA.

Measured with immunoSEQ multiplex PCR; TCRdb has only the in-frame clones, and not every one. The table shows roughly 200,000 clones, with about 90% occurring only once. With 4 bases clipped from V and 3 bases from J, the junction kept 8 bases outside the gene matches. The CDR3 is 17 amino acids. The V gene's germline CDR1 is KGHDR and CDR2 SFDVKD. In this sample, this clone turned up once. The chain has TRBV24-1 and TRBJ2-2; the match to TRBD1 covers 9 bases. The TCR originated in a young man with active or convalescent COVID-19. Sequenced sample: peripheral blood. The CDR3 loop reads CATSEPTGGEYTGELFF. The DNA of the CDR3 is TGTGCCACCAGTGAACCCACAGGGGGCGAGTACACCGGGGAGCTGTTTTTT.